The next 2 T cell receptor beta chains were all read from a single sample in a study of identical twins. In TCRdb, the 5' RACE reads were re-called with MiXCR into one record per CDR3 protein. The sample includes around 250,000 distinct CDR3 sequences, roughly 13% of them seen just once. The sample also formed part of further work on yellow fever vaccine responses in identical twins.

The sequenced sample was memory (CD45RO+) T cells sorted from blood. The receptors here all came from a woman aged 18-30 years in good health.

This clonotype was picked up many times. This sequence joins TRBV28 and TRBJ1-5, with 9 bases fitting TRBD1. This CDR3 has 15 residues. J lost 11 bases, V lost 3 bases, and 11 bases had no gene match. The germline gives CDR1 MDHEN, CDR2 SYDVKM. Here the CDR3 reads CASSFPGQGMGSQHF. CDR3 nucleotide sequence: TGTGCCAGCAGTTTCCCGGGACAGGGAATGGGGTCCCAGCATTTT.

The V gene is TRBV7-2, the J gene TRBJ2-3; 8 positions agree with TRBD2. Trimming removed 5 bases from V and 6 bases from J; junction bases left unmatched: 7. Germline-derived CDR1 and CDR2 are SGHTA and FQGNSA. The CDR3 sequence is 14 residues long. The CDR3 spells CASSDGLAGDTQYF. For the CDR3, the DNA is TGTGCCAGCAGCGACGGACTAGCAGGGGATACGCAGTATTTT.